These 2 T cell receptor beta chains originate from one sample sequenced in a study of blood T cell repertoires in COVID-19. Profiling relied on immunoSEQ multiplex PCR, and the TCRdb table lists in-frame clones only, not all of them. The sample records a few hundred thousand clones, over 75% being singletons. Sequenced material: peripheral blood. These receptors originate from a human donor in a cohort sampled during active COVID-19.

This CDR3 is CAISALSSGNTIYF. CDR3 bases: TGTGCCATCAGTGCGCTATCCTCTGGAAACACCATATATTTT. J is TRBJ1-3 and V is TRBV10-3, with no clear D. V was shortened by 4 bases and J by 0 bases, with 7 bases between the two germline ends. This CDR3 region has 14 residues. Germline loops: CDR1 ENHRY, CDR2 SYGVKD.

J is TRBJ1-6 and V is TRBV5-1; 12 nucleotides agree with TRBD1. The germline V gene has CDR1 SGHRS and CDR2 YFSETQ. The V and J ends lost 0 bases and 7 bases, in that order; junction bases with no gene match: 11. CDR3 size: 19 residues. The CDR3 loop is CASSLVGTGGRGANSPLHF. In DNA form, the CDR3 reads TGCGCCAGCAGCTTGGTCGGGACAGGGGGCCGTGGGGCAAATTCACCCCTCCACTTT.